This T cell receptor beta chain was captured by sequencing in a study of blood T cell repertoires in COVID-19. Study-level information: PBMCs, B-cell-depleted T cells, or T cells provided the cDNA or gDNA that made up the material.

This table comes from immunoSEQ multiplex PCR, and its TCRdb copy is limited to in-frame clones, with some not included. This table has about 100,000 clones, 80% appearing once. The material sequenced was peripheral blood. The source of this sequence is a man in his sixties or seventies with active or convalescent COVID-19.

The CDR3 DNA is TGTGCCAGCGGGACCGGGACAGACGCGAACACTGAAGCTTTCTTT. Translation: CASGTGTDANTEAFF. The chain combines TRBV28 with TRBJ1-1; 7 nucleotides align to TRBD1. V shed 8 bases, J shed 1 base, and the junction held 10 bases outside the gene matches. This CDR3 is built from 15 residues. Germline CDR1 is MDHEN and CDR2 is SYDVKM. Supplemented by reference TRBV28 and TRBJ1-1, the full variable domain reads DVKVTQSSRYLVKRTGEKVFLECVQDMDHENMFWYRQDPGLGLRLIYFSYDVKMKEKGDIPEGYSVSREKKERFSLILESASTNQTSMYLCASGTGTDANTEAFFGQGTRLTVV.